These T cell receptor beta chains were read from a single sample in a study of cytomegalovirus exposure and HLA in healthy donors. Using immunoSEQ multiplex PCR, the repertoire was profiled, and TCRdb retains in-frame clones only, with some absent. This sample has about 200,000 clones, with about 84% found just once. Sequenced: PBMCs. The receptor set was obtained from a woman aged 25 to 39 in good health and CMV-seropositive. CDR3s include the opening cysteine and the closing phenylalanine or tryptophan. The D gene is left open where the match is weak. Expanded clones are given a class, and other clones once, few, many or no size at all.

d_call clone_size j_call v_call cdr3_aa cdr3_nt
- - TRBJ2-1 TRBV11-2 CASSLQGFRSYNEQFF TGTGCCAGCAGCTTACAGGGGTTTCGCTCCTACAATGAGCAGTTCTTC
- once TRBJ1-6 TRBV4-2 CASSQDNPGTAYNSPLHF TGTGCCAGCAGCCAAGATAACCCGGGAACAGCCTATAATTCACCCCTCCACTTT
TRBD2 - TRBJ2-1 TRBV6-5 CASSYSIAGEGNEQFF TGTGCCAGCAGTTACTCGATCGCGGGAGAGGGTAATGAGCAGTTCTTC
TRBD2 - TRBJ2-5 TRBV18 CASNSGGETQYF TGTGCCAGCAACTCGGGGGGTGAGACCCAGTACTTC
TRBD1 once TRBJ2-7 TRBV5-5 CASSLETRDRCHF TGTGCCAGCAGCTTAGAAACCCGGGACAGGTGCCACTTC
- once TRBJ2-5 TRBV19 CASSTTRGETQYF TGTGCCAGTAGTACGACTAGAGGGGAGACCCAGTACTTC
- - TRBJ2-7 TRBV10-1 CASSESSSYEQYF TGCGCCAGCAGTGAGTCCTCTTCTTACGAGCAGTACTTC
TRBD1 - TRBJ2-5 TRBV6-5 CASSRQGAETQYF TGTGCCAGCAGTCGACAGGGGGCCGAGACCCAGTACTTC
- - TRBJ2-7 TRBV4-2 CASSQFLGLSSYEQYF TGTGCCAGCAGCCAATTTTTGGGGCTCAGCTCCTACGAGCAGTACTTC
TRBD1 - TRBJ1-2 TRBV4-1 CASTMFLRSQGANGYTF TGCGCCAGCACTATGTTCTTACGCAGTCAGGGGGCAAATGGCTACACCTTC
TRBD2 - TRBJ2-6 TRBV5-6 CASSLTSGGVMGGANVLTF TGTGCCAGCAGCCTGACTAGCGGGGGGGTCATGGGTGGGGCCAACGTCCTGACTTTC
- once TRBJ2-7 TRBV10-3 CAIGGGYEQYF TGTGCCATCGGGGGAGGCTACGAGCAGTACTTC
- - TRBJ1-5 TRBV4-1 CASSLLQNNQPQHF TGCGCCAGCAGCCTCCTACAGAACAATCAGCCCCAGCATTTT
TRBD2 - TRBJ2-3 TRBV2 CASSEARVGDILAGDTQYF TGTGCCAGCAGTGAAGCGCGGGTAGGGGACATCCTAGCGGGTGATACGCAGTATTTT
- - TRBJ1-5 TRBV2 CASSVPLENQPQHF TGTGCCAGCAGTGTCCCTTTAGAGAATCAGCCCCAGCATTTT
TRBD2 - TRBJ2-3 TRBV7-8 CASSWPGTSGGSQYF TGTGCCAGCAGCTGGCCCGGGACTAGCGGGGGGTCCCAGTATTTT
TRBD2 - TRBJ2-1 TRBV9 CASSLSGMSGHEQFF TGTGCCAGCAGCCTTAGCGGGATGTCAGGACATGAGCAGTTCTTC
- - TRBJ1-2 TRBV5-1 CASSLGAGSYGYTF TGCGCCAGCAGCTTGGGGGCCGGCAGCTATGGCTACACCTTC
TRBD1 - TRBJ1-5 TRBV23-1 CASSQPGTGNQPQHF TGCGCCAGCAGTCAACCCGGGACAGGAAATCAGCCCCAGCATTTT